This passage covers 6 T cell receptor beta chains from one sample sequenced in a study of blood T cell repertoires in COVID-19 (dated by TCRdb to about 2020). The library came from the immunoSEQ multiplex PCR assay. Entries here come from immuneACCESS through TCRdb and include only in-frame sequences with V and J called. Some clones fail to appear in such tables; in the studies checked, an unresolved V gene covers under half of the shortfall, and the cause of the remainder is unknown. Recorded for this sample are around 130,000 clones; 90% of them occurred a single time. Approximately 4.6% of the sample is in the top ten clones. The specimen was peripheral blood. The receptors originated from a man aged 55-75 years with COVID-19, enrolled during active disease.

The genes are TRBV28 and TRBJ1-2, with D uncertain. The CDR3 spans 14 residues. Trimming left V 2 bases short and J 3 bases short, with 10 bases between. CDR1 MDHEN and CDR2 SYDVKM come from the germline V gene. CDR3 region: CASSLPPIDYGYTF. CDR3 bases: TGTGCCAGCAGTTTACCCCCTATCGACTATGGCTACACCTTC.

CDR3: CSVVVAGAETQYF. As DNA, the CDR3 is TGCAGCGTTGTCGTAGCGGGAGCTGAGACCCAGTACTTC. V usage is TRBV29-1 and J usage is TRBJ2-5, with TRBD2 matching over 9 bases. V was pared by 4 bases and J by 5 bases, with 5 bases of the junction left unmatched. The CDR3 loop spans 13 amino acids. Germline assignment: CDR1 SQVTM and CDR2 ANQGSEA.

The rearrangement uses TRBV19 and TRBJ2-1; TRBD2 matches at 14 bases. V dropped 7 bases and J dropped 7; count of bases not matched to a gene: 6. The CDR3 contains 15 residues. Germline V lookup: CDR1 LNHDA, CDR2 SQIVND (reference sequence). As DNA, the CDR3 is TGTGCCAGTACCGCCGGGACTAGCGGGAGTAATGAGCAGTTCTTC. Translated: CASTAGTSGSNEQFF.

This chain links TRBV2 with TRBJ1-4; 7 nucleotides line up with TRBD1. V trimming: 4 bases; J trimming: 7 bases; junction bases outside the gene matches: 9. CDR3 size: 15 residues. Germline V gene data show CDR1 as SNHLY and CDR2 as FYNNEI. The CDR3 is CASSGVGQGGEKLFF. The CDR3 DNA follows: TGTGCCAGCAGTGGCGTGGGGCAGGGGGGTGAAAAACTGTTTTTT. The variable domain in full, with the rest retrieved from reference TRBV2 and TRBJ1-4, is EPEVTQTPSHQVTQMGQEVILRCVPISNHLYFYWYRQILGQKVEFLVSFYNNEISEKSEIFDDQFSVERPDGSNFTLKIRSTKLEDSAMYFCASSGVGQGGEKLFFGSGTQLSVL.

This chain joins TRBV2 and TRBJ2-1; TRBD1 might be the D (5 bases). Germline assignment: CDR1 SNHLY and CDR2 FYNNEI. V shed 3 bases and J shed 1 base, with 10 bases lying between them. CDR3 length equals 15 residues. The DNA of the CDR3 is TGTGCCAGCAGTGAGGGGCGCGGTTCCTACAATGAGCAGTTCTTC. Protein sequence: CASSEGRGSYNEQFF. The full variable domain, rest sourced from reference TRBV2 and TRBJ2-1, is EPEVTQTPSHQVTQMGQEVILRCVPISNHLYFYWYRQILGQKVEFLVSFYNNEISEKSEIFDDQFSVERPDGSNFTLKIRSTKLEDSAMYFCASSEGRGSYNEQFFGPGTRLTVL.

This rearrangement joins TRBV6-6 to TRBJ1-5; D remains ambiguous. V shed 0 bases and J shed 4 bases, with 10 bases lying between them. From germline, CDR1 is MNHNY and CDR2 SVGAGI (reference sequence). CDR3 length: 15 residues. The CDR3 DNA follows: TGTGCCAGCAGTTACTCGAGACCGGGGAATCAGCCCCAGCATTTT. It codes for CASSYSRPGNQPQHF.